This entry lists 4 T cell receptor beta chains sequenced from one sample in a study of cytomegalovirus exposure and HLA in healthy donors. Researchers ran the PCR with 60 Vbeta and 13 Jbeta primers. Sequencing was performed with immunoSEQ multiplex PCR; in TCRdb, only in-frame clones are kept and a portion is missing. The table includes roughly 130,000 clones, around four fifths detected once. Specimen: PBMCs. The receptors stem from a man aged 25 to 40 in good health and CMV-seronegative.

V usage is TRBV30 and J usage is TRBJ2-7, with D unclear. V gave up 4 bases and J gave up 3 bases, with 13 bases separating them. The length of the CDR3 is 13 residues. The V gene's germline CDR1 is GTSNPN and CDR2 SVGIG (reference sequence). The CDR3 DNA is TGTGCCTGGACCCCCATCCCCTACTACGAGCAGTACTTC. Its translation: CAWTPIPYYEQYF.

This rearrangement joins TRBV5-1 to TRBJ2-6; 12 bases agree with TRBD2. The ends lost 0 bases at V and 3 bases at J; junction bases unmatched: 4. From germline, CDR1 is SGHRS and CDR2 YFSETQ. The CDR3 totals 18 residues. CDR3 protein: CASSLGLAGVRGANVLTF. For the CDR3, the DNA is TGCGCCAGCAGCTTGGGACTAGCGGGGGTCCGTGGGGCCAACGTCCTGACTTTC.

This clone was observed once. This sequence joins TRBV5-6 and TRBJ2-7; TRBD1 matches at 7 bases. With 3 bases clipped from V and 5 bases from J, the junction kept 11 bases outside the gene matches. Germline-derived CDR1 and CDR2 are SGHDT and YYEEEE. The CDR3 has 15 amino acids. The CDR3 protein is CASSSPGQAANEQYF. The CDR3 region has the DNA TGTGCCAGCAGCTCCCCCGGACAGGCAGCTAACGAGCAGTACTTC.

The chain recombines TRBV6-1 with TRBJ1-2; a possible D gene is TRBD1 (5 bases). This CDR3 contains 13 residues. The V and J ends lost 5 bases and 2 bases respectively, with 9 bases between them. Germline loops: CDR1 MNHNS, CDR2 SASEGT. The CDR3 DNA follows: TGTGCCAGCAGTACAGGAGCCAACTATGGCTACACCTTC. This encodes CASSTGANYGYTF.